The clone carrying this T cell receptor (beta chain) was counted ten times or more. Blood was drawn (around 5.8 milliliters of peripheral blood) at each of two time points. Trimming stripped 6 bases from V and 7 bases from J, with 9 bases between. CDR1 LNHDA and CDR2 SQIVND come from the germline V gene (reference sequence). The CDR3 consists of 12 residues. The data were obtained in a study of prognosis after radiotherapy for stage I lung cancer. About the study: The tumor was squamous cell carcinoma for several patients; for some 12, it was adenocarcinoma.

Multiplex PCR, run in two rounds, amplified TCR beta CDR3 from genomic DNA. Primers specific to each TRBV and TRBJ gene were used in first-round PCR. TCRdb re-derived calls from the multiplex PCR reads in MiXCR, one entry per CDR3 protein. Of fewer than 25,000 distinct CDR3 sequences in the sample, roughly 34% are singletons; the top ten hold less than 70%. V gene TRBV19 combines with J gene TRBJ2-2; either TRBD1 or TRBD2 may supply D (5 bases each). This material consisted of PBMCs, taken before or after stereotactic body radiation therapy (not recorded which). The TCR was taken from a donor aged 50 or older with non-small cell lung cancer. The CDR3 is CASSLRGGELFF. The CDR3 region has the DNA TGTGCCAGTAGCTTGAGGGGCGGGGAGCTGTTTTTT.